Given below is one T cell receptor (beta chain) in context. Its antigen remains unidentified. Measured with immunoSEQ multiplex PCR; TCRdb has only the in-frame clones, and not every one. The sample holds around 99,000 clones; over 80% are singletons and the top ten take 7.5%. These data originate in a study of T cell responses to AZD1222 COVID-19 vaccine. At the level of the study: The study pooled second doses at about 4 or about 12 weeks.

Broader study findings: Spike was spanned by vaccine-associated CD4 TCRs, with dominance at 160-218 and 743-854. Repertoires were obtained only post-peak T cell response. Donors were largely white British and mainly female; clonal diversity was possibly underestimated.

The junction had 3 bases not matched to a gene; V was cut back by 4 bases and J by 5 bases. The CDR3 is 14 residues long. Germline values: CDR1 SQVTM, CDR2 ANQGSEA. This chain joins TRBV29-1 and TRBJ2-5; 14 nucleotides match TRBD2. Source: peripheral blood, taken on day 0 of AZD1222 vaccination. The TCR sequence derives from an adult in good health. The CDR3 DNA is TGCAGCGTTGGTGGGACTAGCGGGAGTGAGACCCAGTACTTC. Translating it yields CSVGGTSGSETQYF.